The present T cell receptor beta chain was sequenced within a study of response to subunit inactivated influenza vaccine. TCRdb itself ran the RT-PCR reads through MiXCR, one entry per CDR3 protein. The sample consists of roughly 520,000 distinct CDR3 sequences, 25% of them appearing once. Concerning this clonotype itself: Its antigen is still unknown.

Study-wide findings and caveats: The study's authors posited that every seasonal influenza vaccination enlists few new T cells.

The CDR3 extends over 16 amino acids. The V and J ends lost 7 bases and 0 bases respectively, with 17 bases between them. The germline gives CDR1 MNHNS, CDR2 SASEGT. This TCR came from a man aged 50-60 years who received an inactivated influenza vaccine. This material consisted of CD4+ T cells sorted from PBMCs, taken roughly 5 days after vaccination. The chain uses TRBV6-1 and TRBJ2-3; no clear D gene. CDR3 sequence: CASMKEKAFSTDTQYF. The DNA of the CDR3 is TGTGCCAGCATGAAAGAGAAAGCATTCAGCACAGATACGCAGTATTTT.